The 27 T cell receptor beta chains reported below all come from one sample, sequenced in a study of neurological immune-mediated disorders. TCRdb re-called the 5' RACE reads through MiXCR, storing one row per CDR3 protein. The sample includes some 49,000 distinct CDR3 sequences, roughly 14% of them seen just once. Specified time point: longitudinal time-point 2. The sample taken for sequencing was PBMCs. All receptors derive from a male donor with HTLV-1-associated myelopathy (HAM/TSP).

In its sample, this clonotype was seen many times. This chain links TRBV20-1 with TRBJ2-5; possible D gene TRBD1, 6 bases. The CDR3 has 13 residues. Germline CDR1 is DFQATT and CDR2 is SNEGSKA (reference sequence). V shed 4 bases and J shed 4 bases, with 13 bases lying between them. CDR3 protein: CSATTDSPETQYF. The DNA of the CDR3 is TGCAGTGCTACTACGGACAGTCCAGAGACCCAGTACTTC.

This clonotype was detected ten times or more. The chain employs TRBV9 and TRBJ2-1; the match to TRBD1 covers 8 bases. Germline loops: CDR1 SGDLS, CDR2 YYNGEE. With 3 bases clipped from V and 1 base from J, the junction kept 3 bases outside the gene matches. The CDR3 has 15 residues. The CDR3 region is CASSATGDSYNEQFF. As DNA, the CDR3 is TGTGCCAGCAGCGCGACAGGGGATTCCTACAATGAGCAGTTCTTC. The variable domain in full, completed from reference TRBV9 and TRBJ2-1, reads DSGVTQTPKHLITATGQRVTLRCSPRSGDLSVYWYQQSLDQGLQFLIQYYNGEERAKGNILERFSAQQFPDLHSELNLSSLELGDSALYFCASSATGDSYNEQFFGPGTRLTVL.

This clonotype was picked up many times. This chain links TRBV20-1 with TRBJ1-1, with D possibly TRBD1 on 6 matching bases. V was trimmed by 3 bases and J by 0 bases, leaving 17 bases between them. This CDR3 spans 16 amino acids. CDR1 is DFQATT and CDR2 is SNEGSKA in the germline V gene (reference sequence). This chain's CDR3 is CSASLPYRAMNTEAFF. Written as DNA, the CDR3 is TGCAGTGCTAGTCTGCCCTACAGGGCAATGAACACTGAAGCTTTCTTT.

In its sample, this clonotype was seen many times. This CDR3 reads CASSLGRGQHTSYEQYF. The DNA of the CDR3 is TGCGCCAGCAGCTTAGGGAGAGGACAGCACACCTCCTACGAGCAGTACTTC. The chain has TRBV5-1 and TRBJ2-7, with D perhaps matching TRBD1 (6 bases). Trimming pared 2 bases from V and 0 bases from J, leaving 18 bases between. Germline V CDR1 and CDR2: SGHRS, YFSETQ. The length of the CDR3 is 17 residues.

Written as DNA, the CDR3 is TGCGCCAGCAGCTTGGTTTGTCATGGGGCCAACAATGAGCAGTTCTTC. Amino acid sequence: CASSLVCHGANNEQFF. The V and J genes are TRBV5-1 and TRBJ2-1; D may be TRBD1 (5 bases). CDR1 is SGHRS and CDR2 is YFSETQ in the germline V gene. This CDR3 has 16 amino acids. The V gene lost 0 bases and the J gene lost 5 bases, with 15 bases spanning the gap. The full variable domain, rest sourced from reference TRBV5-1 and TRBJ2-1, is KAGVTQTPRYLIKTRGQQVTLSCSPISGHRSVSWYQQTPGQGLQFLFEYFSETQRNKGNFPGRFSGRQFSNSRSEMNVSTLELGDSALYLCASSLVCHGANNEQFFGPGTRLTVL.

This clonotype has a count of ten or more. The DNA for the CDR3 is TGCAGTGCTATCGACAGCCTCAATGAGCAGTTCTTC. Its protein is CSAIDSLNEQFF. The chain uses TRBV20-1 and TRBJ2-1; D possibly corresponds to TRBD1 (5 bases). V shed 4 bases and J shed 6 bases, with 10 bases lying between them. The CDR3 is 12 residues long. CDR1 is DFQATT and CDR2 is SNEGSKA in the germline V gene (reference sequence).

This clonotype was counted many times. The rearrangement uses TRBV5-1 and TRBJ1-1; weak D call: TRBD1 (5 bases). CDR3 length: 18 amino acids. The germline CDR1 and CDR2 sequences are SGHRS and YFSETQ. The germline V and J ends were trimmed by 4 bases and 4 bases, with 26 bases remaining between them. The CDR3 loop reads CASSVGLAGGSGTTEAFF. The CDR3 bases are TGCGCCAGCAGCGTCGGACTGGCCGGGGGGTCAGGGACCACTGAAGCTTTCTTT.

In its sample, this clonotype was seen many times. The rearrangement uses TRBV10-3 and TRBJ1-6; D unresolved. CDR3 length equals 13 residues. Deletions cut 4 bases from V and 6 bases from J, with 7 bases between. Germline V CDR1 and CDR2: ENHRY, SYGVKD. The CDR3 coding sequence is TGTGCCATCAGTGCTCAGTCTAATTCACCCCTCCACTTT. This gives the protein CAISAQSNSPLHF.

By sample share, this clonotype is medium-sized. This chain links TRBV12-3 or TRBV12-4 with TRBJ1-5; tentative D call: TRBD1 (5 bases). Trimming removed 3 bases from V and 0 bases from J, with 6 bases in between. The CDR3 extends over 14 amino acids. CDR3 loop: CASSLGGSNQPQHF. The CDR3 DNA is TGTGCCAGCAGTTTGGGGGGTAGCAATCAGCCCCAGCATTTT.

This clonotype was seen at least ten times. V gene TRBV12-3 or TRBV12-4 combines with J gene TRBJ1-5; TRBD1 might be the D (6 bases). CDR3 length equals 16 residues. Trimming stripped 7 bases from V and 3 bases from J, with 19 bases between. Here the CDR3 reads CASKGDAALYNQPQHF. The CDR3, as DNA: TGTGCCAGCAAGGGGGATGCGGCCCTCTACAATCAGCCCCAGCATTTT.

This clonotype has at least ten counts. The rearrangement uses TRBV7-2 and TRBJ2-1, with a weak D call TRBD1 (5 bases). This CDR3 spans 14 amino acids. CDR1 is SGHTA, CDR2 FQGNSA, per germline. V lost 1 base and J 6 bases, leaving 10 bases between the germline ends. In DNA, the CDR3 is TGTGCCAGCAGCTTAGGGACACCACCCAATGAGCAGTTCTTC. It codes for CASSLGTPPNEQFF.

This clonotype occurred many times. The J gene is TRBJ2-1, the V gene TRBV9; a possible D gene is TRBD2 (6 bases). V was trimmed by 4 bases and J by 0 bases, leaving 11 bases between them. Germline V gene sequence: CDR1 SGDLS, CDR2 YYNGEE. The CDR3 consists of 15 residues. The chain's CDR3 is CASSRDSGSYNEQFF. Written as DNA, the CDR3 is TGTGCCAGCAGCCGGGACTCCGGCTCCTACAATGAGCAGTTCTTC.

This clonotype appeared many times. The DNA for the CDR3 is TGCAGTGCTAGAGTTTGGCAGGGGGCCACTGAAGCTTTCTTT. Translation gives CSARVWQGATEAFF. The chain is built from TRBV20-1 and TRBJ1-1, with 8 bases lining up with TRBD1. J lost 4 bases, V lost 1 base, and 5 bases had no gene match. The CDR3 length is 14 residues. Germline CDR1 reads DFQATT; CDR2 reads SNEGSKA (reference sequence).

This clonotype was picked up many times. The chain combines TRBV7-2 with TRBJ2-3; TRBD2 matches at 7 bases. CDR1 is SGHTA and CDR2 is FQGNSA in the germline V gene. V lost 5 bases, J lost 4 bases, and 9 bases stayed unmatched. The CDR3 length is 15 residues. The CDR3 DNA reads as TGTGCCAGCAGCATCCAGCGGGGTAGGGCAGATACGCAGTATTTT. Its protein product is CASSIQRGRADTQYF. Combining the CDR3 with reference TRBV7-2 and TRBJ2-3 gives the whole variable domain GAGVSQSPSNKVTEKGKDVELRCDPISGHTALYWYRQSLGQGLEFLIYFQGNSAPDKSGLPSDRFSAERTGGSVSTLTIQRTQQEDSAVYLCASSIQRGRADTQYFGPGTRLTVL.

This clonotype came up many times. This chain connects TRBV5-1 to TRBJ1-6; the D gene is possibly TRBD1 (5 bases). Germline loops: CDR1 SGHRS, CDR2 YFSETQ. This CDR3 spans 18 amino acids. V lost 4 bases and J 0 bases, leaving 17 bases between the germline ends. The CDR3 is CASSAGHIASSYNSPLHF. The DNA of the CDR3 is TGCGCCAGCAGCGCCGGACATATAGCGAGCTCCTATAATTCACCCCTCCACTTT.

This clonotype was observed a few times. The CDR3 coding sequence is TGTGCCAGCAGCTCCATGAACACTGAAGCTTTCTTT. This translates into CASSSMNTEAFF. The rearrangement joins TRBV7-2 to TRBJ1-1; no reliable D call. V shed 4 bases and J shed 0 bases, with 3 bases lying between them. CDR1 and CDR2 (germline): SGHTA, FQGNSA. The CDR3 length is 12 residues.

This clonotype was seen many times. The chain employs TRBV20-1 and TRBJ2-1, with D unclear. Per germline, CDR1 DFQATT and CDR2 SNEGSKA (reference sequence). Between the trimmed V and J ends, which lost 4 bases and 2 bases, there was a span of 18 bases. The CDR3 spans 16 residues. CDR3 sequence reads: CSAIAPEGSTYNEQFF. CDR3 nucleotides: TGCAGTGCTATAGCCCCAGAAGGATCTACCTACAATGAGCAGTTCTTC.

As for this clonotype: A much larger clone lies a single base off, so this may be a read error. The chain recombines TRBV7-6 with TRBJ2-2; a possible D gene is TRBD2 (6 bases). V lost 6 bases and J lost 4, with 21 bases in between. From germline, CDR1 is SGHVS and CDR2 FNYEAQ. The CDR3 spans 17 residues. CDR3 bases: TGTGCCAGCAGATCGGTACGGGGGACCTCGGGCACCGGGGAGCTGTTTTTT. Translation: CASRSVRGTSGTGELFF.

The sample holds many counts of this clonotype. V gene TRBV5-1 combines with J gene TRBJ1-2; no clear D. This CDR3 spans 12 amino acids. Trimming took off 3 bases at V and 8 bases at J, with 11 bases between the two ends. Germline CDR1 reads SGHRS; CDR2 reads YFSETQ. The CDR3 region has the DNA TGCGCCAGCAGCTCCGAGGTGGGGGGCTACACCTTC. It yields the protein CASSSEVGGYTF. The full variable domain, rest sourced from reference TRBV5-1 and TRBJ1-2, is KAGVTQTPRYLIKTRGQQVTLSCSPISGHRSVSWYQQTPGQGLQFLFEYFSETQRNKGNFPGRFSGRQFSNSRSEMNVSTLELGDSALYLCASSSEVGGYTFGSGTRLTVV.

This clonotype occurred many times. In DNA, the CDR3 is TGTGCCAGCGCCCTGTACGGGACCTACGAGCAGTACTTC. It encodes CASALYGTYEQYF. This chain uses TRBV7-2 with TRBJ2-7; D is possibly TRBD2 (5 bases). Germline assignment: CDR1 SGHTA and CDR2 FQGNSA. V lost 8 bases and J 2 bases, leaving 13 bases between the germline ends. The CDR3 has 13 residues.

The chain couples TRBV6-2 or TRBV6-3 to TRBJ2-7, with 8 bases identical to TRBD1. The CDR3 has 11 amino acids. V shed 2 bases, J shed 13 bases, and the junction held 4 bases outside the gene matches. Per the germline V gene, CDR1 is MNHEY and CDR2 is SVGEGT. The CDR3 spells CASSYVGQGYF. In DNA form, the CDR3 reads TGTGCCAGCAGTTACGTCGGACAGGGATACTTC.

This clonotype is classed as medium-sized. The rearrangement uses TRBV29-1 and TRBJ2-3; a possible D gene is TRBD2 (5 bases). The germline CDR1 and CDR2 sequences are SQVTM and ANQGSEA. The V and J ends lost 5 bases and 3 bases respectively, with 15 bases between them. CDR3 length: 14 amino acids. The CDR3: CSVRLLRETDTQYF. In DNA form, the CDR3 reads TGCAGCGTTCGCCTCTTAAGGGAGACAGATACGCAGTATTTT.

This clonotype was observed at least ten times. The chain combines TRBV7-8 with TRBJ1-3, with D possibly being TRBD1 (6 bases). V shed 6 bases and J shed 2 bases, with 11 bases lying between them. The CDR3 runs to 14 residues. The germline V gene has CDR1 SGHVS and CDR2 FQNEAQ. The CDR3 sequence is CASRSGAPGNTIYF. CDR3 nucleotide sequence: TGTGCCAGCAGGTCGGGGGCGCCTGGAAACACCATATATTTT.

The sample holds a few counts of this clonotype. The chain uses TRBV19 and TRBJ2-2; D call uncertain. The CDR3 is 14 amino acids. CDR1 is LNHDA and CDR2 is SQIVND in the germline V gene (reference sequence). V shed 5 bases and J shed 1 base, with 8 bases lying between them. For the CDR3, the DNA is TGTGCCAGTAGTTCTATCGGGAACACCGGGGAGCTGTTTTTT. Translated: CASSSIGNTGELFF.

The table lists this clonotype with many counts. The chain couples TRBV20-1 to TRBJ2-3; no definite D call. Germline V gene data show CDR1 as DFQATT and CDR2 as SNEGSKA (reference sequence). CDR3 size: 11 residues. V lost 2 bases and J lost 5, with 5 bases in between. The CDR3 DNA reads as TGCAGTGCTAGATCGATAGATACGCAGTATTTT. Translation gives CSARSIDTQYF.

This clonotype is deemed medium-sized (0.01 to 0.1%). This sequence joins TRBV20-1 and TRBJ2-5; TRBD2 agrees at 14 bases. V was clipped by 3 bases and J by 5 bases; unmatched bases: 8. The CDR3 consists of 16 residues. CDR1 and CDR2 (germline): DFQATT, SNEGSKA (reference sequence). DNA for the CDR3: TGCAGTGCTAGCCTTGGACTAGCGGGGGGCGGGGAGACCCAGTACTTC. It yields the protein CSASLGLAGGGETQYF.

There are many counts of this clonotype. The chain has TRBV20-1 and TRBJ2-5; 9 nucleotides line up with TRBD2. This CDR3 has 15 residues. Trimming removed 3 bases from V and 1 base from J; junction bases left unmatched: 6. Germline-derived CDR1 and CDR2 are DFQATT and SNEGSKA (reference sequence). The CDR3 protein is CSASLPSGVQETQYF. In DNA, the CDR3 is TGCAGTGCTAGTCTACCTAGCGGGGTCCAAGAGACCCAGTACTTC.